The rows below give T cell receptor beta chains drawn from one sample of a study of beta chain features in type 1 diabetes. Sequenced by immunoSEQ multiplex PCR; TCRdb stores in-frame clones only, minus some. The table lists hundreds of thousands of clones, 10% to 15% of them singletons. The sample was naive CD4+ T cells from blood. Receptor source: a man aged 18-30 years in good health. Both conserved end residues are part of each CDR3. Each record gives: clone size, D gene, J gene, V gene, CDR3 length, CDR3 DNA, CDR3 protein. D genes are given only for firm matches. Clone size, where shown, is once, few, many, or a class for clones that have expanded.

>few|TRBD1|TRBJ2-4|TRBV5-1|14
TGCGCCAGCAGCCCCACGGGACAGCGGTACATTCAGTACTTC
CASSPTGQRYIQYF
>few|NA|TRBJ2-5|TRBV7-8|13
TGTGCCAGCAGAAATCAGGGTCGGGAGACCCAGTACTTC
CASRNQGRETQYF
>NA|TRBD1|TRBJ1-2|TRBV7-8|15
TGTGCCAGCAGATCTATAACAGGGGGCGACTATGGCTACACCTTC
CASRSITGGDYGYTF
>NA|NA|TRBJ1-6|TRBV7-2|15
TGTGCCAGCAGCTCCCCCGGACAAACGAATTCACCCCTCCACTTT
CASSSPGQTNSPLHF
>NA|NA|TRBJ2-2|TRBV7-2|14
TGTGCCAGCAGCTTACTTAGCGGTTCCGGGGAGCTGTTTTTT
CASSLLSGSGELFF
>few|TRBD2|TRBJ2-7|TRBV19|16
TGTGCCAGTAGTCCAACCAAGACTAGCGGGAGCTACGAGCAGTACTTC
CASSPTKTSGSYEQYF
>few|NA|TRBJ2-7|TRBV7-2|15
TGTGCCAGCAGCTTAGGTTCTGGCAGTTCCTACGAGCAGTACTTC
CASSLGSGSSYEQYF
>NA|TRBD2|TRBJ2-7|TRBV5-1|14
TGCGCCAGCAGCCCGGGGACTAGCGGTTACGAGCAGTACTTC
CASSPGTSGYEQYF
>NA|NA|TRBJ1-2|TRBV7-2|15
TGTGCCAGCAGCCCGAGGGAGGTGACTAACTATGGCTACACCTTC
CASSPREVTNYGYTF
>few|TRBD1|TRBJ2-7|TRBV25-1|15
TGTGCCAGCAGTGCCCCCGGACAGGGGGTCGACGAGCAGTACTTC
CASSAPGQGVDEQYF
>many|NA|TRBJ2-3|TRBV29-1|11
TGCAGCGTTGCACCGGCAGATACGCAGTATTTT
CSVAPADTQYF
>NA|NA|TRBJ2-5|TRBV28|14
TGTGCCAGCAGCCGTCCTTTGGGCCCAGAGACCCAGTACTTC
CASSRPLGPETQYF
>few|NA|TRBJ2-7|TRBV11-2|14
TGTGCCAGCAGCTTAGAGTCTAGGTCCTACGAGCAGTACTTC
CASSLESRSYEQYF
>few|TRBD1|TRBJ2-7|TRBV7-6|14
TGTGCCAGCAGCTTAGGCCAGGGGGCCTACGAGCAGTACTTC
CASSLGQGAYEQYF
>few|TRBD2|TRBJ2-3|TRBV5-6|15
TGTGCCAGCAGCTTGGCTGCGGGGGGGCCGCATACGCAGTATTTT
CASSLAAGGPHTQYF
>NA|TRBD1|TRBJ1-1|TRBV19|14
TGTGCCAGTAGCCTACCGTGGACAGGCATGGAAGCTTTCTTT
CASSLPWTGMEAFF
>NA|NA|TRBJ1-2|TRBV5-1|14
TGCGCCAGCAGCTTGGCAGGGGAGTCCCTTGGCTACACCTTC
CASSLAGESLGYTF
>NA|NA|TRBJ2-7|TRBV10-3|14
TGTGCCATCAGTGGCCACGACAGGTTATACGAGCAGTACTTC
CAISGHDRLYEQYF
>few|NA|TRBJ1-5|TRBV29-1|13
TGCAGCGTTGGGGCGGGTACGGATCAGCCCCAGCATTTT
CSVGAGTDQPQHF
>NA|TRBD1|TRBJ1-5|TRBV19|15
TGTGCCAGTAGTTACCTACAGGGGGCTCGTCAGCCCCAGCATTTT
CASSYLQGARQPQHF
>few|NA|TRBJ1-1|TRBV13|12
TGTGCCAGCAGCTTAGCGCGCACTGAAGCTTTCTTT
CASSLARTEAFF
>few|TRBD1|TRBJ2-1|TRBV5-1|13
TGCGCCAGCAGCTCGAACAGGGGGAATGAGCAGTTCTTC
CASSSNRGNEQFF
>NA|TRBD2|TRBJ2-1|TRBV18|15
TGTGCCAGCTCGCCCCTAGCGGGAGGGCACAATGAGCAGTTCTTC
CASSPLAGGHNEQFF
>few|TRBD1|TRBJ1-1|TRBV11-1|15
TGTGCCAGCAGCACCGGGACAGGGGGATTCACTGAAGCTTTCTTT
CASSTGTGGFTEAFF
>few|TRBD1|TRBJ1-5|TRBV4-2|15
TGTGCCAGCAGCCAGGACAGGGCTGGCAATCAGCCCCAGCATTTT
CASSQDRAGNQPQHF
>NA|NA|TRBJ2-7|TRBV7-9|13
TGTGCCAGCAGCTCCCGCGTAGCCTACGAGCAGTACTTC
CASSSRVAYEQYF
>few|TRBD2|TRBJ2-1|TRBV5-4|16
TGTGCCAGCAGCTTGCCTGGACTAGCGGGGGCCAATGAGCAGTTCTTC
CASSLPGLAGANEQFF
>NA|NA|TRBJ2-1|TRBV5-1|13
TGCGCCAGCAGCTTGAGCGGAAACAATGAGCAGTTCTTC
CASSLSGNNEQFF
>NA|NA|TRBJ2-1|TRBV6-5|16
TGTGCCAGCAGTTACTCGGGCGGGAACTCCTACAATGAGCAGTTCTTC
CASSYSGGNSYNEQFF
>NA|NA|TRBJ2-7|TRBV11-2|15
TGTGCCAGCAGCTCCCAATATCCTCGGCAGGACGAGCAGTACTTC
CASSSQYPRQDEQYF
>few|TRBD2|TRBJ2-3|TRBV10-3|20
TGTGCCATCAGTGAGTCCCGGACTAGCGGGAGGCTGGTTAAGTCAGATACGCAGTATTTT
CAISESRTSGRLVKSDTQYF
>NA|TRBD2|TRBJ2-7|TRBV18|15
TGTGCCAGCTCACGAAGTGCGGGAGGGCCGGACGAGCAGTACTTC
CASSRSAGGPDEQYF
>NA|TRBD1|TRBJ1-5|TRBV7-2|17
TGTGCCAGCAGCTTAGCGATTCCAGGGGGCATCAATCAGCCCCAGCATTTT
CASSLAIPGGINQPQHF
>few|NA|TRBJ2-5|TRBV5-6|12
TGTGCCAGCAGCTTTCTAGAGGAGACCCAGTACTTC
CASSFLEETQYF
>few|TRBD1|TRBJ2-7|TRBV9|16
TGTGCCAGCAGCGCCTCTAAATCCGGGACAGACTACGAGCAGTACTTC
CASSASKSGTDYEQYF
>NA|NA|TRBJ2-7|TRBV28|13
TGTGCCAGCAGTTTATACCCGGGCTACGAGCAGTACTTC
CASSLYPGYEQYF
>NA|NA|TRBJ2-3|TRBV6-5|13
TGTGCCAGCAGTTACCTGGGACTCCCCGCGCAGTATTTT
CASSYLGLPAQYF
>NA|TRBD2|TRBJ2-1|TRBV15|16
TGTGCCACCAGCAGAGATAGGGGGACTAGCGGGGCTGAGCAGTTCTTC
CATSRDRGTSGAEQFF
>NA|TRBD1|TRBJ1-2|TRBV7-2|14
TGTGCCAGCAGCTTCGGACAGGGGAACTATGGCTACACCTTC
CASSFGQGNYGYTF
>NA|NA|TRBJ2-1|TRBV6-6|13
TGTGCCAGCAGTTACTCGCGAGGTGATGAGCAGTTCTTC
CASSYSRGDEQFF
>NA|TRBD2|TRBJ2-2|TRBV7-8|16
TGTGCCAGCAGCCCACTCCCAGCGGGGGACACCGGGGAGCTGTTTTTT
CASSPLPAGDTGELFF
>few|NA|TRBJ2-7|TRBV6-1|15
TGTGCCAGCAGTGATACTTTACCCCCTCGAGAAGAGCAGTACTTC
CASSDTLPPREEQYF
>once|NA|TRBJ2-6|TRBV9|18
TGTGCCAGCAGCGTAGCTCCAGGGGGGAACTCTGGGGCCAACGTCCTGACTTTC
CASSVAPGGNSGANVLTF
>once|TRBD1|TRBJ1-1|TRBV6-5|15
TGTGCCAGCAGTCGAATAATGACAGGGGGGACTGAAGCTTTCTTT
CASSRIMTGGTEAFF
>few|NA|TRBJ1-6|TRBV28|12
TGTGCCAGCAGTTTTCCCTATTCACCCCTCCACTTT
CASSFPYSPLHF